These 25 T cell receptor beta chains share one sample of origin, sequenced in a study of T cell repertoires in ileal Crohn's disease. Sequencing was performed with immunoSEQ multiplex PCR; in TCRdb, only in-frame clones are kept and a portion is missing. The profile shows around 11,000 clones, roughly 91% of them singletons. Indicated time point: inflamed ileum from the surgical specimen. Source material: ileal tissue. These receptor sequences come from an adult with Crohn's disease.

The chain combines TRBV6-6 with TRBJ2-7; 9 bases map to TRBD2. Losses at the gene ends were 2 bases for V and 5 bases for J; bases not matched to a gene: 4. The germline V gene has CDR1 MNHNY and CDR2 SVGAGI (reference sequence). This CDR3 has 14 residues. The CDR3 DNA reads as TGTGCCAGCAGTTACGAGCGGGAGGTCCACGAGCAGTACTTC. It encodes CASSYEREVHEQYF.

The rearrangement links TRBV2 to TRBJ2-7, with TRBD1 matching 7 bases. The length of the CDR3 is 14 residues. The J segment lost 3 bases and the V segment lost 6 bases, leaving 8 bases of the junction unmatched. CDR1 is SNHLY and CDR2 is FYNNEI in the germline V gene. The CDR3 nucleotides read TGTGCCAGCAGCGCAGACAGGGCCTACTACGAGCAGTACTTC. Its protein is CASSADRAYYEQYF.

This clone was detected only a few times. The CDR3 region has the DNA TGCACCTACCTAAGTCCAGGACAGGGTATCCGAGAGACCCAGTACTTC. It codes for CTYLSPGQGIRETQYF. V is TRBV29-1 and J is TRBJ2-5, with 8 bases identical to TRBD1. The length of the CDR3 is 16 residues. Germline V gives CDR1 SQVTM, CDR2 ANQGSEA.

The J gene is TRBJ2-1, the V gene TRBV14; 13 nucleotides align to TRBD2. V gave up 4 bases and J gave up 1 base; unmatched junction bases: 7. Germline V gives CDR1 SGHDN, CDR2 FVKESK. This CDR3 comprises 18 residues. The CDR3 sequence is CASSPWTSGSRSYNEQFF. CDR3 nucleotide sequence: TGTGCCAGCAGCCCTTGGACTAGCGGGAGCCGTTCCTACAATGAGCAGTTCTTC.

The V and J genes are TRBV14 and TRBJ1-2; the D gene is possibly TRBD1 (5 bases). The CDR3 spans 15 residues. V was pared by 4 bases and J by 0 bases, with 12 bases between. Germline values: CDR1 SGHDN, CDR2 FVKESK. CDR3 DNA sequence: TGTGCCAGCAGCCTCCAGACAGCCCCTAACTATGGCTACACCTTC. This translates into CASSLQTAPNYGYTF.

This chain links TRBV2 with TRBJ2-3; TRBD2 matches 7 bases. Trimming cost V 4 bases and J 1 base; bases outside gene matches: 5. This CDR3 is built from 15 residues. Germline V gene lookup returns CDR1 SNHLY and CDR2 FYNNEI. CDR3 coding DNA: TGTGCCAGCAGTGGTTGGGAGGGCGGCACAGATACGCAGTATTTT. It codes for CASSGWEGGTDTQYF. Full variable domain (rest looked up from reference TRBV2 and TRBJ2-3): EPEVTQTPSHQVTQMGQEVILRCVPISNHLYFYWYRQILGQKVEFLVSFYNNEISEKSEIFDDQFSVERPDGSNFTLKIRSTKLEDSAMYFCASSGWEGGTDTQYFGPGTRLTVL.

This chain connects TRBV10-3 to TRBJ1-2; D remains ambiguous. The CDR3 contains 11 residues. Trimming cost V 5 bases and J 7 bases, with 8 bases left between them. Germline values: CDR1 ENHRY, CDR2 SYGVKD. This CDR3 reads CAISQGGGYTF. DNA of the CDR3: TGTGCCATCAGTCAAGGAGGTGGCTACACCTTC.

The rearrangement links TRBV27 to TRBJ2-1, with D perhaps assigned TRBD1 or TRBD2 (5 bases each). Germline CDR1 MNHEY, CDR2 SMNVEV (reference sequence). CDR3 size: 14 residues. V was trimmed by 6 bases and J by 0 bases, leaving 9 bases between them. The CDR3 reads CASRGTGSYNEQFF. CDR3 nucleotide sequence: TGTGCCAGCAGGGGGACCGGCTCCTACAATGAGCAGTTCTTC.

This clone turned up a few times. The chain recombines TRBV6-4 with TRBJ2-1; 7 bases line up with TRBD2. Germline CDR1 is MRHNA and CDR2 is SNTAGT. The CDR3 runs to 15 residues. V gave up 5 bases and J gave up 1 base; unmatched junction bases: 5. CDR3: CASSREAGSYNEQFF. The CDR3 bases are TGTGCCAGCAGTCGGGAGGCCGGGTCCTACAATGAGCAGTTCTTC.

Only one count was recorded for this clone. The CDR3 region is CASRLEGASNYEQYF. CDR3 sequence (DNA): TGTGCCAGCAGACTAGAGGGGGCTAGCAACTACGAGCAGTACTTC. The rearrangement joins TRBV6-4 to TRBJ2-7, with 7 bases identical to TRBD1. Trimming removed 6 bases from V and 3 bases from J; junction bases left unmatched: 11. The CDR3 totals 15 residues. Germline CDR1 is MRHNA and CDR2 is SNTAGT.

V gene TRBV7-3 combines with J gene TRBJ2-1; the match to TRBD2 covers 7 bases. V was clipped by 1 base and J by 2 bases; unmatched bases: 2. Germline loops: CDR1 SGHTA, CDR2 FQGTGA. The CDR3 sequence is 15 residues long. CDR3 amino acids: CASSLRGRAYNEQFF. DNA for the CDR3: TGTGCCAGCAGCTTAAGGGGGAGGGCCTACAATGAGCAGTTCTTC. Full variable domain (missing parts from reference TRBV7-3 and TRBJ2-1): GAGVSQTPSNKVTEKGKYVELRCDPISGHTALYWYRQSLGQGPEFLIYFQGTGAADDSGLPNDRFFAVRPEGSVSTLKIQRTERGDSAVYLCASSLRGRAYNEQFFGPGTRLTVL.

This chain connects TRBV11-2 to TRBJ2-7; 8 bases agree with TRBD2. Germline CDR1 SGHAT, CDR2 FQNNGV. Trimming removed 0 bases from V and 1 base from J; junction bases left unmatched: 2. The CDR3 has 15 amino acids. This CDR3 is CASSLELAESYEQYF. DNA for the CDR3: TGTGCCAGCAGCTTAGAACTAGCGGAATCCTACGAGCAGTACTTC.

This clone occurred once. This chain uses TRBV6-5 with TRBJ1-5; 7 bases map to TRBD1. Germline V gene data show CDR1 as MNHEY and CDR2 as SVGAGI. This CDR3 has 13 amino acids. The V segment lost 6 bases and the J segment 5 bases; nucleotides outside the gene matches: 4. CDR3 nucleotide sequence: TGTGCCAGCAGCTCAACAGGGGATCAGCCCCAGCATTTT. The encoded protein is CASSSTGDQPQHF.

CDR3 in DNA: TGTGCCAGCTCACCGGGATGGGGGACCCAGTACTTC. This codes for CASSPGWGTQYF. The chain uses TRBV18 and TRBJ2-5; D is ambiguous. The V end was cut by 3 bases, the J end by 7 bases, with 9 bases between. This CDR3 spans 12 amino acids. The germline V gene has CDR1 KGHSH and CDR2 LQKENI. The full variable domain, in which reference TRBV18 and TRBJ2-5 provide the parts outside the CDR3, is NAGVMQNPRHLVRRRGQEARLRCSPMKGHSHVYWYRQLPEEGLKFMVYLQKENIIDESGMPKERFSAEFPKEGPSILRIQQVVRGDSAAYFCASSPGWGTQYFGPGTRLLVL.

The chain uses TRBV27 and TRBJ2-2, with no clear D. The length of the CDR3 is 12 residues. V lost 1 base and J lost 5, with 2 bases in between. Germline-derived CDR1 and CDR2 are MNHEY and SMNVEV (reference sequence). CDR3 bases: TGTGCCAGCAGTTTATTGACCGGGGAGCTGTTTTTT. This codes for CASSLLTGELFF.

The chain employs TRBV11-2 and TRBJ2-2; D may be TRBD2 (5 bases). V was cut by 3 bases and J by 7 bases, with 18 bases left in between. The CDR3 sequence is 16 residues long. Germline loops: CDR1 SGHAT, CDR2 FQNNGV. CDR3: CASSFPAEARSGELFF. The CDR3 DNA follows: TGTGCCAGCAGCTTCCCCGCGGAGGCCCGTAGCGGGGAGCTGTTTTTT.

J is TRBJ1-1 and V is TRBV27; D uncertain. The CDR3 spans 14 residues. Trimming took off 3 bases at V and 3 bases at J, with 11 bases between the two ends. Germline V gene sequence: CDR1 MNHEY, CDR2 SMNVEV (reference sequence). The chain's CDR3 is CASSLGYLYTEAFF. DNA of the CDR3: TGTGCCAGCAGTTTGGGGTATCTTTACACTGAAGCTTTCTTT.

The chain uses TRBV18 and TRBJ1-2, with 7 bases aligning to TRBD1. Germline CDR1 and CDR2: KGHSH and LQKENI. V lost 1 base to trimming and J lost 8 bases; unmatched junction nucleotides: 4. The CDR3 sequence is 13 residues long. This CDR3 is CASSPQTGIGYTF. As DNA, the CDR3 is TGTGCCAGCTCACCACAGACAGGGATCGGCTACACCTTC.

This chain connects TRBV2 to TRBJ2-1; TRBD2 matches 8 bases. V lost 5 bases and J lost 4; bases outside the gene matches: 7. The CDR3 has 15 residues. CDR1 is SNHLY, CDR2 FYNNEI, per germline. The DNA for the CDR3 is TGTGCCAGCAGTCGCCTGGCGGGAGGATACAATGAGCAGTTCTTC. Protein sequence: CASSRLAGGYNEQFF.

The chain combines TRBV6-4 with TRBJ2-5; D not certain. V gave up 5 bases and J gave up 3 bases, with 7 bases separating them. The CDR3 length is 12 residues. CDR1 is MRHNA and CDR2 is SNTAGT in the germline V gene. The CDR3 region has the DNA TGTGCCAGCAGTCATAGAGAAGAGACCCAGTACTTC. It codes for CASSHREETQYF.

J is TRBJ1-1 and V is TRBV6-6; possibly TRBD1 for D (5 bases). V lost 6 bases and J lost 1, with 9 bases in between. Per the germline V gene, CDR1 is MNHNY and CDR2 is SVGAGI (reference sequence). The CDR3 runs to 13 residues. CDR3 bases: TGTGCCAGCAGGCAGGGAACGAACACTGAAGCTTTCTTT. This codes for CASRQGTNTEAFF.

The gene calls are TRBV18 and TRBJ2-2; D ambiguous. Trimming pared 5 bases from V and 0 bases from J, leaving 10 bases between. This CDR3 has 15 amino acids. Germline CDR1 is KGHSH and CDR2 is LQKENI. CDR3 region: CASSATLPNTGELFF. CDR3 DNA: TGTGCCAGCTCAGCGACACTCCCGAACACCGGGGAGCTGTTTTTT.

The rearrangement links TRBV4-1 to TRBJ2-2; 11 nucleotides match TRBD2. Germline CDR1 is MGHRA and CDR2 is YSYEKL. This CDR3 has 15 amino acids. V was clipped by 7 bases and J by 5 bases; unmatched bases: 6. CDR3 nucleotide sequence: TGCGCCAGCACCCGACTAGCGGGAAGGACCGGGGAGCTGTTTTTT. Its translation is CASTRLAGRTGELFF.

The chain employs TRBV30 and TRBJ1-1; the D gene is possibly TRBD1 (6 bases). V was clipped by 5 bases and J by 8 bases, with 12 bases between them. This CDR3 has 11 amino acids. Germline CDR1 and CDR2: GTSNPN and SVGIG (reference sequence). The CDR3 is CAWGGQPEAFF. The CDR3 bases are TGTGCCTGGGGCGGACAGCCCGAAGCTTTCTTT.

This clone has a handful of counts. The V gene is TRBV27, the J gene TRBJ1-2, with 7 bases identical to TRBD1. The CDR3 spans 15 residues. Germline CDR1 and CDR2: MNHEY and SMNVEV (reference sequence). J lost 4 bases, V lost 3 bases, and 8 bases had no gene match. CDR3 sequence: CASSFTGVAFYGYTF. The CDR3 nucleotides read TGTGCCAGCAGTTTCACAGGGGTCGCCTTCTATGGCTACACCTTC.